This T cell receptor (beta chain) was captured by sequencing in a study of cytomegalovirus exposure and HLA in healthy donors. Overall study findings and caveats: In a later analysis, the majority of CMV-associated beta chains seemingly showed HLA restriction. High specificity and sensitivity for cytomegalovirus status were reported for the classifier.

Donors sampled were nominally healthy, though unrecorded immune exposures were likely. The CDR3 spans 17 residues. Trimming took 4 bases from V and 6 from J; bases not matched to a gene: 13. Germline loops: CDR1 SGHRS, CDR2 YFSETQ. For this clone: Antigen specificity is unknown.

PCR involved 60 Vbeta and 13 Jbeta primers. Using immunoSEQ multiplex PCR, the repertoire was profiled, and TCRdb retains in-frame clones only, with some absent. The repertoire holds about 88,000 clones, with 65% to 80% as singletons. The sequenced sample was PBMCs. V is TRBV5-1 and J is TRBJ2-5, with TRBD2 matching 12 bases. The sequence derives from a young man in good health and CMV-seronegative. CDR3 sequence (DNA): TGCGCCAGCAGCGGCGACCTAGCGGGGGGGCCAGTGAAGACCCAGTACTTC. Translation: CASSGDLAGGPVKTQYF.